This TCR beta chain was observed in a study of human T cells and chemical hapten exposure. Germline V gene data show CDR1 as DFQATT and CDR2 as SNEGSKA (reference sequence). Trimming took off 3 bases at V and 0 bases at J, with 19 bases between the two ends. The CDR3 spans 17 residues. TCRdb re-called the RACE reads with MiXCR, one entry per CDR3 protein. This table holds about 98,000 distinct CDR3 sequences, under 14% found once. In its sample, this clonotype was seen a few times. Time point reported: pre-sensitization, week 0. Noted treatment: therapeutic diphenylcyclopropenone sensitization with weekly scalp DPC.

The chain recombines TRBV20-1 with TRBJ2-3; tentatively, D is TRBD2 (7 bases). Sequenced here: whole blood, sampled in connection with sensitization to the hapten diphenylcyclopropenone (DPC). The source of this sequence is a woman aged 60-70 years with alopecia areata. Some clones in this sample may be carry-over from other donors' samples. CDR3: CSASGGRRSPSTDTQYF. Here the CDR3 DNA reads TGCAGTGCTAGCGGGGGGCGCCGAAGCCCTAGCACAGATACGCAGTATTTT.